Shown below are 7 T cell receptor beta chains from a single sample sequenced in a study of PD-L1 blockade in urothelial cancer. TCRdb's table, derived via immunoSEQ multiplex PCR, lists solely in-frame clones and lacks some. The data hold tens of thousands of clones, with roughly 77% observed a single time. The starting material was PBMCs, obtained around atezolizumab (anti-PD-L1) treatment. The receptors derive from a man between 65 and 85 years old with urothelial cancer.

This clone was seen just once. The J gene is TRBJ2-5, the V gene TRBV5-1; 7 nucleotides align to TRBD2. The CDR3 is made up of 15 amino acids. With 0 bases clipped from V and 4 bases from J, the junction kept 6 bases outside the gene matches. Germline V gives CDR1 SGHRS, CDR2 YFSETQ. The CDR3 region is CASSLAGGGGETQYF. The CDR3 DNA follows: TGCGCCAGCAGCTTGGCAGGCGGGGGAGGAGAGACCCAGTACTTC. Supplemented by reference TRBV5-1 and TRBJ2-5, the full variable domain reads KAGVTQTPRYLIKTRGQQVTLSCSPISGHRSVSWYQQTPGQGLQFLFEYFSETQRNKGNFPGRFSGRQFSNSRSEMNVSTLELGDSALYLCASSLAGGGGETQYFGPGTRLLVL.

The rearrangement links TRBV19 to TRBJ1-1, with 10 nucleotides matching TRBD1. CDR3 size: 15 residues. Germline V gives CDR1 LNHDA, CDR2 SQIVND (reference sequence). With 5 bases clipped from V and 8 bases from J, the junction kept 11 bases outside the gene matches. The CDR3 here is CASSSRQGATVEAFF. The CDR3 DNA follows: TGTGCCAGTAGTTCGCGACAGGGGGCAACGGTGGAAGCTTTCTTT.

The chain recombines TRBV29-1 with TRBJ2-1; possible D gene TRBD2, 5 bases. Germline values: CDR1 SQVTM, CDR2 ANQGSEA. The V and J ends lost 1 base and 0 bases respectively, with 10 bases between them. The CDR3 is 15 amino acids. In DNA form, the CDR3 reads TGCAGCGTTGAAGTGTGGGAGAGCTCCTACAATGAGCAGTTCTTC. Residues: CSVEVWESSYNEQFF.

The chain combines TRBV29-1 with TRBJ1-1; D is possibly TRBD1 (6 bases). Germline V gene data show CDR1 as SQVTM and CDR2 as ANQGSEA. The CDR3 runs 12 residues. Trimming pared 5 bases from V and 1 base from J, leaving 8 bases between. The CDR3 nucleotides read TGCAGCGTTAGCAGGGGGAACACTGAAGCTTTCTTT. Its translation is CSVSRGNTEAFF.

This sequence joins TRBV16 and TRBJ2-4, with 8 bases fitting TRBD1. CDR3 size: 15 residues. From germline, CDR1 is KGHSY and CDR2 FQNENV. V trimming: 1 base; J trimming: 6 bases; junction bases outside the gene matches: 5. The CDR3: CASSQWGRGRNIQYF. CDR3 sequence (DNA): TGTGCCAGCAGCCAATGGGGCAGGGGGCGAAACATTCAGTACTTC.

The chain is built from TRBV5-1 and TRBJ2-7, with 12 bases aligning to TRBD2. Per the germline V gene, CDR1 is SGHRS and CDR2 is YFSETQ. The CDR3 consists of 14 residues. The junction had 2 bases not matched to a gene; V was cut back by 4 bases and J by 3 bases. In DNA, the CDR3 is TGCGCCAGCAGCCCTAGCGGGGGGGTCTACGAGCAGTACTTC. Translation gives CASSPSGGVYEQYF.

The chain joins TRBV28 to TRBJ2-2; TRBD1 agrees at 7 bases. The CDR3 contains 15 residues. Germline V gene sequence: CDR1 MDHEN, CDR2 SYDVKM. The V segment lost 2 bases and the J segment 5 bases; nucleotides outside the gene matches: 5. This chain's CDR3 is CASSLGTVKTGELFF. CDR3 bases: TGTGCCAGCAGTTTAGGGACAGTCAAAACCGGGGAGCTGTTTTTT.